The rows below give T cell receptor beta chains drawn from one sample of a study of shared clonotypes between healthy human individuals. Assay used: immunoSEQ multiplex PCR; TCRdb lists only in-frame clones, some missing. Of roughly 1 million clones listed, roughly 70% are singletons. Sequencing input: memory CD4+ T cells sorted from blood. Source of these receptors: a man in his late teens or twenties in good health. CDR3s include the opening cysteine and the closing phenylalanine or tryptophan. Fields, in order: clone size, D gene, J gene, V gene, CDR3 DNA, CDR3 protein. D genes are given only for firm matches. Clone size appears in some rows only: once, few, many, or a class for an expanded clone.

NA NA TRBJ2-5 TRBV7-7 TGTGCTAGCAGCTTTGACAGCCCAGGGGCCCAGTACTTC CASSFDSPGAQYF
NA NA TRBJ2-2 TRBV6-5 TGTGCCAGCAGCCCCGGGACGCTAAACACCGGGGAGCTGTTTTTT CASSPGTLNTGELFF
NA NA TRBJ2-7 TRBV5-1 TGCGCCAGCAGCTTGGTGGGGATTAAGTACGAGCAGTACTTC CASSLVGIKYEQYF
once TRBD1 TRBJ2-7 TRBV19 TGTGCCAGTAGTAGATTCTCCGGGACAGGGGGTCTAGCGGATCTCTACGAGCAGTACTTC CASSRFSGTGGLADLYEQYF
NA NA TRBJ2-5 TRBV30 TGTGCCTGGAGGAGGGGAGGAGGGGAGACCCAGTACTTC CAWRRGGGETQYF
NA TRBD1 TRBJ2-7 TRBV18 TGTGCCAGCTCACCATTGGGGACAGGGCCCTCCTACGAGCAGTACTTC CASSPLGTGPSYEQYF
NA NA TRBJ1-2 TRBV28 TGTGCCAGCAGATCAGGGTCGATGTACTATGGCTACACCTTC CASRSGSMYYGYTF
NA NA TRBJ2-7 TRBV7-6 TGTGCCAGCGGCCCAGCACCCGAGACAGCTCTGAAGGAGCAGTACTTC CASGPAPETALKEQYF
NA TRBD1 TRBJ1-2 TRBV5-1 TGCGCCAGCAGCTTCTATGACAGGGCCGGCGGCTACACCTTC CASSFYDRAGGYTF
NA TRBD1 TRBJ1-1 TRBV2 TGTGCCAGCAGCCGAACTACAGGGGGGGGCACTGAAGCTTTCTTT CASSRTTGGGTEAFF
NA NA TRBJ2-1 TRBV19 TGTGCCAGTATGGGGTACAATGAGCAGTTCTTC CASMGYNEQFF
NA NA TRBJ1-5 TRBV6-5 TGTGCCAGCAGTAGGGGTCAGCCCCAGCATTTT CASSRGQPQHF
NA TRBD1 TRBJ1-5 TRBV30 TGTGCCTGGAGTGGGGGACAGGGACCGATCCAGCCCCAGCATTTT CAWSGGQGPIQPQHF
NA NA TRBJ1-6 TRBV5-1 TGCGCCAGCAGCCCGGGACGGAATAATTCACCCCTCCACTTT CASSPGRNNSPLHF
once NA TRBJ2-1 TRBV20-1 TGCAGTGCTAGAGTCGATGAGCAGTTCTTC CSARVDEQFF
NA NA TRBJ2-4 TRBV9 TGTGCCAGCAGTCCCCCGGGGGGCATTATTGGAGCCAAAAACATTCAGTACTTC CASSPPGGIIGAKNIQYF
NA NA TRBJ1-4 TRBV28 TGTGCCAGCAGTGGTTCACGAACTAATGAAAAACTGTTTTTT CASSGSRTNEKLFF
NA NA TRBJ2-2 TRBV19 TGTGCCAGCTCGACCCACAGGGAAACTAAGAACACCGGGGAGCTGTTTTTT CASSTHRETKNTGELFF
NA TRBD1 TRBJ1-5 TRBV7-8 TGTGCCAGCAGCCTACAGGGGAATCAGCCCCAGCATTTT CASSLQGNQPQHF
NA NA TRBJ2-6 TRBV15 TGTGCCACCAGCAGAGTACCTCTGACCTCTGGGGCCAACGTCCTGACTTTC CATSRVPLTSGANVLTF
NA NA TRBJ1-5 TRBV6-1 TGTGCCAGCAGGTTGGAGGTTTGGAGCAATCAGCCCCAGCATTTT CASRLEVWSNQPQHF
NA NA TRBJ2-1 TRBV5-1 TGCGCCAGCAGCTTGGGGTCATACGAGCAGTTCTTC CASSLGSYEQFF